These T cell receptor beta chains were read from a single sample in a study of read filtering for tumor transcriptome and immune sequencing. In TCRdb, the reads were re-called with MiXCR into one record per CDR3 protein. The sample records fewer than 50,000 distinct CDR3 sequences, about 13% being singletons. Material: a population of CD138-negative cells sorted from bone marrow. These receptor sequences come from a donor aged 40 or over with multiple myeloma. CDR3s include the opening cysteine and the closing phenylalanine or tryptophan. The order of the fields is J gene, CDR3 length, V gene, D gene, clone size, CDR3 protein, CDR3 DNA. D genes are given only for firm matches. Expanded clones are given a class, and other clones once, few, many or no size at all.

j_call: TRBJ1-4; cdr3_length: 15; v_call: TRBV7-9; d_call: .; clone_size: many; cdr3_aa: CASSWRDAQTEKLFF; cdr3_nt: TGTGCCAGCAGCTGGAGGGACGCACAGACGGAAAAACTGTTTTTT
j_call: TRBJ1-6; cdr3_length: 13; v_call: TRBV29-1; d_call: .; clone_size: .; cdr3_aa: CSAGQNLNSPLHF; cdr3_nt: TGCAGCGCCGGGCAGAACCTTAATTCACCCCTCCACTTT
j_call: TRBJ2-1; cdr3_length: 14; v_call: TRBV9; d_call: TRBD2; clone_size: few; cdr3_aa: CASSPLSGNNEQFF; cdr3_nt: TGTGCCAGCAGTCCCCTTAGCGGGAACAATGAGCAGTTCTTC
j_call: TRBJ2-4; cdr3_length: 13; v_call: TRBV7-9; d_call: .; clone_size: many; cdr3_aa: CASSPAVVNIQYF; cdr3_nt: TGTGCCAGCAGCCCTGCGGTCGTTAACATTCAGTACTTC
j_call: TRBJ1-5; cdr3_length: 16; v_call: TRBV2; d_call: .; clone_size: many; cdr3_aa: CASSEFAGLSNQPQHF; cdr3_nt: TGTGCCAGCAGTGAATTTGCAGGGCTTAGCAATCAGCCCCAGCATTTT
j_call: TRBJ2-1; cdr3_length: 15; v_call: TRBV6-2/TRBV6-3; d_call: .; clone_size: .; cdr3_aa: CASGTDRLLYNEQFF; cdr3_nt: TGTGCCAGCGGCACTGACAGGCTACTCTACAATGAGCAGTTCTTC
j_call: TRBJ2-5; cdr3_length: 12; v_call: TRBV7-2; d_call: TRBD1; clone_size: .; cdr3_aa: CASRRTGETQYF; cdr3_nt: TGTGCCAGCAGACGGACAGGGGAGACCCAGTACTTC
j_call: TRBJ2-5; cdr3_length: 16; v_call: TRBV11-2; d_call: TRBD2; clone_size: .; cdr3_aa: CTSTPLAGGRGETQYF; cdr3_nt: TGTACCAGCACCCCCTTAGCGGGAGGGCGGGGAGAGACCCAGTACTTC
j_call: TRBJ2-3; cdr3_length: 14; v_call: TRBV5-1; d_call: TRBD2; clone_size: many; cdr3_aa: CASARTSGTDTQYF; cdr3_nt: TGCGCCAGCGCACGGACTAGCGGCACAGATACGCAGTATTTT
j_call: TRBJ2-1; cdr3_length: 14; v_call: TRBV12-3/TRBV12-4; d_call: TRBD2; clone_size: many; cdr3_aa: CASRKSGTYNEQFF; cdr3_nt: TGTGCCAGCAGAAAAAGCGGGACCTACAATGAGCAGTTCTTC
j_call: TRBJ2-2; cdr3_length: 15; v_call: TRBV30; d_call: TRBD1; clone_size: many; cdr3_aa: CAWSVQGAGTGELFF; cdr3_nt: TGTGCCTGGAGTGTACAGGGGGCGGGAACCGGGGAGCTGTTTTTT
j_call: TRBJ2-3; cdr3_length: 14; v_call: TRBV20-1; d_call: .; clone_size: many; cdr3_aa: CSARDPTGADTQYF; cdr3_nt: TGCAGTGCTAGAGACCCAACGGGGGCAGATACGCAGTATTTT
j_call: TRBJ2-1; cdr3_length: 12; v_call: TRBV27; d_call: .; clone_size: many; cdr3_aa: CASSFSFREQFF; cdr3_nt: TGTGCCAGCAGCTTTTCCTTTAGAGAGCAGTTCTTC
j_call: TRBJ1-1; cdr3_length: 14; v_call: TRBV3-1; d_call: .; clone_size: .; cdr3_aa: CASSLSTENTDAFF; cdr3_nt: TGTGCCAGCAGCTTAAGCACAGAGAACACTGATGCTTTCTTT
j_call: TRBJ1-5; cdr3_length: 13; v_call: TRBV28; d_call: .; clone_size: many; cdr3_aa: CASSLQSISPQHF; cdr3_nt: TGTGCCAGCAGTTTACAGTCTATCAGCCCCCAGCATTTT
j_call: TRBJ2-5; cdr3_length: 13; v_call: TRBV10-2; d_call: .; clone_size: .; cdr3_aa: CAISLQGGETQYF; cdr3_nt: TGTGCCATCAGCCTGCAGGGGGGCGAGACCCAGTACTTC
j_call: TRBJ2-6; cdr3_length: 14; v_call: TRBV7-3; d_call: .; clone_size: many; cdr3_aa: CASSKTSGANVLTF; cdr3_nt: TGTGCCAGCAGTAAGACCTCTGGGGCCAACGTCCTGACTTTC
j_call: TRBJ2-5; cdr3_length: 13; v_call: TRBV2; d_call: .; clone_size: many; cdr3_aa: CASSFRDSETQYF; cdr3_nt: TGTGCCAGCAGTTTCCGGGACTCGGAGACCCAGTACTTC
j_call: TRBJ2-7; cdr3_length: 13; v_call: TRBV20-1; d_call: TRBD2; clone_size: many; cdr3_aa: CSVRGGSMLEQYF; cdr3_nt: TGCAGTGTAAGAGGCGGGAGTATGCTCGAGCAGTACTTC
j_call: TRBJ2-3; cdr3_length: 15; v_call: TRBV12-3/TRBV12-4; d_call: .; clone_size: many; cdr3_aa: CASSRGAVLFSTQYF; cdr3_nt: TGTGCCAGCAGTCGGGGTGCGGTTCTGTTTAGTACGCAGTATTTT
j_call: TRBJ1-1; cdr3_length: 14; v_call: TRBV9; d_call: .; clone_size: many; cdr3_aa: CASSVLSGGTEAFF; cdr3_nt: TGTGCCAGCAGCGTACTCTCTGGGGGCACTGAAGCTTTCTTT
j_call: TRBJ2-1; cdr3_length: 14; v_call: TRBV20-1; d_call: TRBD2; clone_size: many; cdr3_aa: CSATTSGRINEQFF; cdr3_nt: TGCAGTGCTACCACTAGCGGGAGGATCAATGAGCAGTTCTTC
j_call: TRBJ2-7; cdr3_length: 13; v_call: TRBV4-3; d_call: .; clone_size: many; cdr3_aa: CASSPRISYEQYF; cdr3_nt: TGCGCCAGCAGCCCCAGGATCTCCTACGAGCAGTACTTC
j_call: TRBJ2-7; cdr3_length: 12; v_call: TRBV6-2/TRBV6-3; d_call: .; clone_size: many; cdr3_aa: CASSTLTYEQYF; cdr3_nt: TGTGCCAGCAGTACACTAACCTACGAGCAGTACTTC
j_call: TRBJ2-7; cdr3_length: 12; v_call: TRBV28; d_call: .; clone_size: many; cdr3_aa: CASSLNVYEQYF; cdr3_nt: TGTGCCAGCAGTTTAAACGTCTACGAGCAGTACTTC
j_call: TRBJ2-7; cdr3_length: 13; v_call: TRBV12-3/TRBV12-4; d_call: TRBD1; clone_size: .; cdr3_aa: CASSSRTGYEQYF; cdr3_nt: TGTGCCAGCAGTTCACGGACAGGGTACGAGCAGTACTTC
j_call: TRBJ2-1; cdr3_length: 16; v_call: TRBV5-1; d_call: TRBD2; clone_size: many; cdr3_aa: CASSTQRTSGRFEQFF; cdr3_nt: TGCGCCAGCAGCACCCAACGGACTAGCGGGAGGTTTGAGCAGTTCTTC
j_call: TRBJ2-7; cdr3_length: 14; v_call: TRBV10-3; d_call: TRBD1; clone_size: .; cdr3_aa: CAITEGTGGREQYF; cdr3_nt: TGTGCCATCACCGAGGGGACAGGGGGGCGCGAGCAGTACTTC
j_call: TRBJ1-5; cdr3_length: 16; v_call: TRBV5-6; d_call: .; clone_size: many; cdr3_aa: CASSHRPGGWDQPQHF; cdr3_nt: TGTGCCAGCAGCCACCGGCCGGGGGGTTGGGATCAGCCCCAGCATTTT
j_call: TRBJ2-5; cdr3_length: 13; v_call: TRBV6-2/TRBV6-3; d_call: .; clone_size: .; cdr3_aa: CAAGGRPGETQYF; cdr3_nt: TGTGCCGCCGGGGGAAGGCCCGGAGAGACCCAGTACTTC
j_call: TRBJ2-1; cdr3_length: 15; v_call: TRBV11-2; d_call: .; clone_size: many; cdr3_aa: CASSLGFGPYNEQFF; cdr3_nt: TGTGCCAGCAGCTTAGGGTTTGGGCCGTACAATGAGCAGTTCTTC
j_call: TRBJ2-1; cdr3_length: 14; v_call: TRBV28; d_call: TRBD2; clone_size: many; cdr3_aa: CASYSGRAYNEQFF; cdr3_nt: TGTGCCAGCTATAGCGGGAGGGCCTACAATGAGCAGTTCTTC
j_call: TRBJ2-4; cdr3_length: 14; v_call: TRBV15; d_call: .; clone_size: many; cdr3_aa: CATSVGLAKNIQYF; cdr3_nt: TGTGCCACCAGCGTCGGACTAGCCAAAAACATTCAGTACTTC
j_call: TRBJ2-1; cdr3_length: 16; v_call: TRBV24-1; d_call: .; clone_size: many; cdr3_aa: CATSDLGVSVADEQFF; cdr3_nt: TGTGCCACCAGTGATTTGGGGGTGAGTGTTGCCGATGAGCAGTTCTTC
j_call: TRBJ2-6; cdr3_length: 15; v_call: TRBV6-1; d_call: .; clone_size: many; cdr3_aa: CASSPLRSGANVLTF; cdr3_nt: TGTGCCAGCAGTCCCCTGCGCTCTGGGGCCAACGTCCTGACTTTC
j_call: TRBJ2-3; cdr3_length: 14; v_call: TRBV12-3/TRBV12-4; d_call: .; clone_size: many; cdr3_aa: CASSPGLFTDTQYF; cdr3_nt: TGTGCCAGCAGTCCCGGACTGTTCACAGATACGCAGTATTTT
j_call: TRBJ2-1; cdr3_length: 16; v_call: TRBV27; d_call: .; clone_size: many; cdr3_aa: CASSLLGTNPYNEQFF; cdr3_nt: TGTGCCAGCAGTTTACTGGGCACCAACCCCTACAATGAGCAGTTCTTC
j_call: TRBJ2-1; cdr3_length: 20; v_call: TRBV5-1; d_call: TRBD2; clone_size: many; cdr3_aa: CASSSLGLAGGSSSYNEQFF; cdr3_nt: TGCGCCAGCAGTTCTCTGGGACTAGCGGGAGGTAGCAGTTCCTACAATGAGCAGTTCTTC
j_call: TRBJ2-1; cdr3_length: 13; v_call: TRBV7-2; d_call: .; clone_size: .; cdr3_aa: CASSLGGAPKMFF; cdr3_nt: TGTGCCAGCAGCTTAGGCGGGGCGCCGAAGATGTTCTTC
j_call: TRBJ2-1; cdr3_length: 14; v_call: TRBV11-2; d_call: .; clone_size: many; cdr3_aa: CASSLDLVGNEQFF; cdr3_nt: TGTGCCAGCAGCTTAGATCTAGTGGGGAATGAGCAGTTCTTC
j_call: TRBJ2-3; cdr3_length: 19; v_call: TRBV7-2; d_call: TRBD2; clone_size: few; cdr3_aa: CASSLDLAGRLPSTDTQYF; cdr3_nt: TGTGCCAGCAGCTTAGACCTAGCGGGAAGATTACCTAGCACAGATACGCAGTATTTT
j_call: TRBJ2-7; cdr3_length: 15; v_call: TRBV7-3; d_call: TRBD1; clone_size: many; cdr3_aa: CASSLFGTGAEEQYF; cdr3_nt: TGTGCCAGCAGCTTATTTGGGACAGGGGCGGAAGAGCAGTACTTC
j_call: TRBJ2-1; cdr3_length: 11; v_call: TRBV29-1; d_call: .; clone_size: .; cdr3_aa: CSVRLGGEQFF; cdr3_nt: TGCAGCGTCCGACTAGGTGGTGAGCAGTTCTTC
j_call: TRBJ2-6; cdr3_length: 15; v_call: TRBV5-1; d_call: .; clone_size: many; cdr3_aa: CASSLASPGANVLTF; cdr3_nt: TGCGCCAGCAGCTTGGCCTCGCCTGGGGCCAACGTCCTGACTTTC
j_call: TRBJ2-7; cdr3_length: 15; v_call: TRBV4-3; d_call: TRBD2; clone_size: many; cdr3_aa: CASSQGLAGSNEQYF; cdr3_nt: TGCGCCAGCAGCCAAGGTTTAGCGGGAAGTAACGAGCAGTACTTC
j_call: TRBJ2-3; cdr3_length: 14; v_call: TRBV5-1; d_call: .; clone_size: many; cdr3_aa: CASSLAENTDTQYF; cdr3_nt: TGCGCCAGCAGCTTGGCCGAGAACACAGATACGCAGTATTTT
j_call: TRBJ2-7; cdr3_length: 15; v_call: TRBV12-3/TRBV12-4; d_call: .; clone_size: many; cdr3_aa: CASSSSGQEYYEQYF; cdr3_nt: TGTGCCAGCAGCTCGTCGGGACAAGAATACTACGAGCAGTACTTC
j_call: TRBJ2-4; cdr3_length: 15; v_call: TRBV20-1; d_call: .; clone_size: few; cdr3_aa: CSAQRQALAKNIQYF; cdr3_nt: TGCAGTGCACAAAGACAGGCCCTAGCCAAAAACATTCAGTACTTC
j_call: TRBJ2-5; cdr3_length: 14; v_call: TRBV29-1; d_call: TRBD1; clone_size: many; cdr3_aa: CSVAGTGVQETQYF; cdr3_nt: TGCAGCGTAGCCGGGACAGGGGTACAAGAGACCCAGTACTTC
j_call: TRBJ2-3; cdr3_length: 14; v_call: TRBV20-1; d_call: TRBD2; clone_size: many; cdr3_aa: CSTDREEGTDTQYF; cdr3_nt: TGCAGTACAGACCGGGAGGAAGGGACAGATACGCAGTATTTT
j_call: TRBJ1-1; cdr3_length: 15; v_call: TRBV7-9; d_call: .; clone_size: many; cdr3_aa: CASSLSGGVNTEAFF; cdr3_nt: TGTGCCAGCAGCTTATCCGGAGGGGTGAACACTGAAGCTTTCTTT
j_call: TRBJ2-5; cdr3_length: 16; v_call: TRBV5-1; d_call: TRBD1; clone_size: many; cdr3_aa: CASSLAGTGDQETQYF; cdr3_nt: TGCGCCAGCAGCCTCGCCGGGACAGGGGACCAAGAGACCCAGTACTTC
j_call: TRBJ2-2; cdr3_length: 16; v_call: TRBV5-1; d_call: .; clone_size: many; cdr3_aa: CASSPTPAEGTGELFF; cdr3_nt: TGCGCCAGCAGCCCTACCCCAGCGGAAGGCACCGGGGAGCTGTTTTTT
j_call: TRBJ2-1; cdr3_length: 14; v_call: TRBV20-1; d_call: .; clone_size: many; cdr3_aa: CSARQGGTYNEQFF; cdr3_nt: TGCAGTGCTAGGCAGGGTGGGACCTACAATGAGCAGTTCTTC
j_call: TRBJ2-7; cdr3_length: 15; v_call: TRBV4-3; d_call: .; clone_size: .; cdr3_aa: CASGLAEGPLCEQYF; cdr3_nt: TGCGCCAGCGGCTTGGCGGAAGGGCCCCTCTGCGAGCAGTACTTC
j_call: TRBJ1-5; cdr3_length: 14; v_call: TRBV29-1; d_call: TRBD1; clone_size: many; cdr3_aa: CSVVEGARDQPQHF; cdr3_nt: TGCAGCGTTGTCGAGGGGGCGAGGGATCAGCCCCAGCATTTT
j_call: TRBJ2-2; cdr3_length: 16; v_call: TRBV7-2; d_call: .; clone_size: .; cdr3_aa: CASSLVLGQNTGELFF; cdr3_nt: TGTGCCAGCAGCTTAGTATTGGGACAGAACACCGGGGAGCTGTTTTTT
j_call: TRBJ2-2; cdr3_length: 14; v_call: TRBV2; d_call: .; clone_size: many; cdr3_aa: CASSDGGLHYQLFF; cdr3_nt: TGTGCCAGCAGTGACGGGGGACTCCATTATCAGCTGTTTTTT
j_call: TRBJ1-1; cdr3_length: 13; v_call: TRBV7-2; d_call: .; clone_size: few; cdr3_aa: CASSLYKNTEAFF; cdr3_nt: TGTGCCAGCAGCTTATATAAAAACACTGAAGCTTTCTTT